This TCR beta chain was obtained from a study of memory CD4+ T cells and cytomegalovirus serostatus. As for the study in general: Of the healthy Belgian adults, several were CMV seropositive and fewer than 30 seronegative.

Generated by immunoSEQ multiplex PCR, the TCRdb table keeps only in-frame clones and is missing some. The table lists about 52,000 clones, about 86% of them singletons, with approximately 1.9% in the top ten. Study-wide points: Repertoires predicted CMV serostatus with median bootstrapped AUC of 0.95. CD4+ memory repertoires contained about 40% of the roughly 160 reported CMV TCRbeta sequences.

The sort gate was single viable CD3+CD4+CD8-CD45RO+ cells for memory CD4+ T cells. Serostatus was set by detecting CMV pp150, pp28, p38, p52 IgG. The CDR3 spans 15 residues. Between the trimmed V and J ends, which lost 1 base and 3 bases, there was a span of 9 bases. Germline V CDR1 and CDR2: KGHSH, LQKENI. Note on this clone: Its cognate antigen is unknown.

Material: memory CD4+ T cells from blood. This TCR derives from an adult in good health and CMV-seropositive. The chain carries TRBV18 and TRBJ2-2; D might be TRBD2 (6 bases). CDR3 DNA: TGTGCCAGCTCACCACGGGTAGCGGACACCGGGGAGCTGTTTTTT. It yields the protein CASSPRVADTGELFF.